The 20 T cell receptor beta chains presented below share a single source sample, sequenced in a study of shared clonotypes between healthy human individuals. Profiled with immunoSEQ multiplex PCR; TCRdb holds only in-frame clones, not every one. The data contain approximately 240,000 clones, 65% of them singletons. Material: memory CD4+ T cells sorted from blood. Regarding subset: CD45RA-negative fraction. The receptors originated from a man younger than 45 in good health.

This chain uses TRBV18 with TRBJ1-1; a weak D match, TRBD1 (5 bases). The CDR3 consists of 14 residues. V dropped 1 base and J dropped 4 bases, with 10 bases sitting between them. Per germline, CDR1 KGHSH and CDR2 LQKENI. CDR3 loop: CASSPQRGGTEAFF. The CDR3 coding sequence is TGTGCCAGCTCACCACAAAGGGGTGGCACTGAAGCTTTCTTT.

Notes on this clone: The same CDR3 can be traced to other DNA sequences in this sample. The chain carries TRBV6-5 and TRBJ2-7; D unclear. CDR3 length: 11 residues. Germline CDR1 and CDR2: MNHEY and SVGAGI. Trimming removed 6 bases from V and 6 bases from J, with 9 bases in between. This CDR3 reads CASSTPGEQYF. As DNA, the CDR3 is TGTGCCAGCAGCACCCCAGGCGAGCAGTACTTC.

This chain links TRBV27 with TRBJ2-1; no firm D call. V was trimmed by 4 bases and J by 9 bases, leaving 10 bases between them. The CDR3 covers 12 residues. Germline CDR1 is MNHEY and CDR2 is SMNVEV (reference sequence). CDR3 amino acids: CASSSSRSEQFF. In DNA, the CDR3 is TGTGCCAGCAGTTCCTCTCGTAGTGAGCAGTTCTTC.

The chain combines TRBV5-6 with TRBJ2-5; possible D gene TRBD2, 6 bases. This CDR3 has 13 amino acids. CDR1 and CDR2 from the germline V gene are SGHDT and YYEEEE. V dropped 2 bases and J dropped 5 bases, with 10 bases sitting between them. The chain's CDR3 is CASSFWGEETQYF. The CDR3 nucleotides read TGTGCCAGCAGCTTCTGGGGGGAGGAGACCCAGTACTTC.

This clone was observed once. The V call is TRBV9, the J call TRBJ2-7, with TRBD2 matching over 8 bases. There are 14 residues in the CDR3. Germline trimming cut 3 bases from V and 4 bases from J; bases unmatched to any gene: 6. In germline, CDR1 is SGDLS, CDR2 YYNGEE. The CDR3 DNA is TGTGCCAGCAGCGCCGTGGCGGGAGGATACGAGCAGTACTTC. The encoded protein is CASSAVAGGYEQYF.

This sequence joins TRBV5-5 and TRBJ2-5, with TRBD2 matching over 7 bases. This CDR3 is 14 amino acids long. Germline CDR1 and CDR2: SGHKS and YYEKEE (reference sequence). J gave up 4 bases and V 1 base, and 4 bases lay outside the gene matches. CDR3 in DNA: TGTGCCAGCAGCTTGCTCCCGGGGGGAGAGACCCAGTACTTC. Its translation is CASSLLPGGETQYF. The full variable domain, with the rest looked up from reference TRBV5-5 and TRBJ2-5, is DAGVTQSPTHLIKTRGQQVTLRCSPISGHKSVSWYQQVLGQGPQFIFQYYEKEERGRGNFPDRFSARQFPNYSSELNVNALLLGDSALYLCASSLLPGGETQYFGPGTRLLVL.

The genes are TRBV2 and TRBJ1-4; D is unresolved. CDR3 length: 14 amino acids. Germline V gives CDR1 SNHLY, CDR2 FYNNEI. V was pared by 4 bases and J by 8 bases, with 14 bases between. In nucleotides, the CDR3 is TGTGCCAGCAGTGGAGATGGGTTGGGCGAAAAACTGTTTTTT. This encodes CASSGDGLGEKLFF. Complete variable domain (other parts from reference TRBV2 and TRBJ1-4): EPEVTQTPSHQVTQMGQEVILRCVPISNHLYFYWYRQILGQKVEFLVSFYNNEISEKSEIFDDQFSVERPDGSNFTLKIRSTKLEDSAMYFCASSGDGLGEKLFFGSGTQLSVL.

This clone was seen repeatedly, ten times or more. The chain has TRBV2 and TRBJ2-6, with D uncertain. V shed 3 bases and J shed 2 bases, with 11 bases lying between them. The germline V gene encodes CDR1 SNHLY and CDR2 FYNNEI. The CDR3 loop spans 16 amino acids. CDR3 sequence: CASSDARLAGANVLTF. CDR3 nucleotides: TGTGCCAGCAGTGACGCCAGGCTGGCTGGGGCCAACGTCCTGACTTTC.

As for this clone: A clone one base away is much larger, so this may be a read error. Distinct nucleotide sequences in the sample also encode this CDR3. The chain is built from TRBV9 and TRBJ2-1; 9 bases line up with TRBD2. CDR3 length equals 14 residues. Germline V CDR1 and CDR2: SGDLS, YYNGEE. In DNA, the CDR3 is TGTGCTAGCAGCGTCCTAGCGGGGAACAATGAGCAGTTCTTC. Translated: CASSVLAGNNEQFF.

V and J are TRBV25-1 and TRBJ2-1; 7 nucleotides align to TRBD2. Germline CDR1 MGHDK, CDR2 SYGVNS. This CDR3 is built from 14 residues. The junction had 7 bases not matched to a gene; V was cut back by 5 bases and J by 6 bases. DNA of the CDR3: TGTGCCAGCAGTTCACCCGGGACTATCAATGAGCAGTTCTTC. This sequence encodes CASSSPGTINEQFF.

This clone appeared a single time. The rearrangement joins TRBV19 to TRBJ1-5; D is unresolved. Trimming removed 8 bases from V and 9 bases from J, with 14 bases in between. Per the germline V gene, CDR1 is LNHDA and CDR2 is SQIVND (reference sequence). This CDR3 region has 12 residues. The CDR3 DNA follows: TGTGCCAGTGCAGGTTCGGTTAGGCCCCAGCATTTT. This codes for CASAGSVRPQHF.

The chain uses TRBV5-4 and TRBJ2-5; 9 positions agree with TRBD2. Germline V gene sequence: CDR1 SGHNT, CDR2 YYREEE (reference sequence). CDR3 length: 15 amino acids. V dropped 1 base and J dropped 5; count of bases not matched to a gene: 6. The CDR3 DNA is TGTGCCAGCAGCTTGTTGGTAGCGGGAGATGAGACCCAGTACTTC. Translating gives CASSLLVAGDETQYF.

The CDR3 bases are TGTGCCAGCAGTGAACTGGACGGCCGTCTAGGGACCCAGTACTTC. Protein: CASSELDGRLGTQYF. J is TRBJ2-5 and V is TRBV2; D ambiguous. V was trimmed by 2 bases and J by 7 bases, leaving 17 bases between them. This CDR3 comprises 15 residues. The germline gives CDR1 SNHLY, CDR2 FYNNEI.

The chain uses TRBV7-2 and TRBJ2-5; D may be TRBD1 (6 bases). The V end lost 5 bases, the J end lost 4 bases, and 11 bases lay between the germline ends. The V gene's germline CDR1 is SGHTA and CDR2 FQGNSA. The CDR3 has 13 amino acids. Written as DNA, the CDR3 is TGTGCCAGCAGCCAAGACAGGTTAGAGACCCAGTACTTC. Translating gives CASSQDRLETQYF.

V usage is TRBV27 and J usage is TRBJ1-1; D unresolved. The CDR3 spans 14 residues. From germline, CDR1 is MNHEY and CDR2 SMNVEV (reference sequence). Between the trimmed V and J ends, which lost 6 bases and 0 bases, there was a span of 11 bases. DNA for the CDR3: TGTGCCAGCAGCACGAACGCCATGAACACTGAAGCTTTCTTT. As protein: CASSTNAMNTEAFF.

The sample holds a few counts of this clone. The genes are TRBV6-1 and TRBJ2-3; the D is unclear. Germline V lookup: CDR1 MNHNS, CDR2 SASEGT. Trimming took 8 bases from V and 7 from J, leaving 16 bases between them. The CDR3 consists of 13 residues. The CDR3 reads CASEQQKWNTQYF. The CDR3 DNA follows: TGTGCCAGCGAGCAGCAGAAATGGAATACGCAGTATTTT.

The J gene is TRBJ2-7, the V gene TRBV18, with 13 bases matching TRBD2. Germline V lookup: CDR1 KGHSH, CDR2 LQKENI. V was clipped by 3 bases and J by 12 bases; unmatched bases: 5. The CDR3 runs 13 residues. As DNA, the CDR3 is TGTGCCAGCTCACCGGGACTAGCGGGATTGGCGTACTTC. Translated, it gives CASSPGLAGLAYF.

V gene TRBV7-2 combines with J gene TRBJ2-5; TRBD1 agrees at 8 bases. This CDR3 has 16 residues. Per the germline V gene, CDR1 is SGHTA and CDR2 is FQGNSA. Unmatched junction bases numbered 15, after V lost 8 bases and J lost 4 bases. CDR3 region: CASLGGWTGSGETQYF. The DNA of the CDR3 is TGTGCCAGCTTGGGCGGGTGGACAGGGTCGGGAGAGACCCAGTACTTC.

The gene calls are TRBV7-9 and TRBJ2-7; D is perhaps TRBD2 (7 bases). CDR3 length: 15 amino acids. Germline V CDR1 and CDR2: SEHNR, FQNEAQ (reference sequence). The ends were cut back, 5 bases at V and 1 base at J, with 15 bases in the middle. CDR3 nucleotide sequence: TGTGCCAGCAGCGCGTGGGAGGGGGGATCCTACGAGCAGTACTTC. It translates to CASSAWEGGSYEQYF.

V usage is TRBV7-2 and J usage is TRBJ2-4; 8 bases align to TRBD2. This CDR3 has 14 amino acids. V dropped 5 bases and J dropped 6; count of bases not matched to a gene: 6. CDR1 and CDR2 (germline): SGHTA, FQGNSA. CDR3 sequence reads: CASSALAGTNIQYF. The DNA for the CDR3 is TGTGCCAGCAGCGCCTTAGCGGGGACAAACATTCAGTACTTC.